This is a list of T cell receptor beta chains from one sample in a study of blood T cell repertoires in COVID-19. Only in-frame clones appear in the TCRdb table, and some are missing; sequencing was by immunoSEQ multiplex PCR. The sample holds about 430,000 clones, around 91% seen once. The sequencing input was PBMCs or T cells enriched from blood (not recorded which). Source of these receptors: a man aged 25 to 40 who had recovered from COVID-19. Both conserved end residues are part of each CDR3. The order of the fields is D gene, J gene, clone size, V gene, CDR3 DNA, CDR3 protein. The D gene is left open where the match is weak. Size is omitted from some rows. Given values are once, few, many or a class for expanded clones.

D: .
J: TRBJ2-2
size: .
V: TRBV28
DNA: TGTGCCAGCAGTTTAGGGGGGTACACCGGGGAGCTGTTTTTT
CDR3: CASSLGGYTGELFF

D: .
J: TRBJ2-1
size: few
V: TRBV2
DNA: TGTGCCAGCACCCCAGACAGATACAATGAGCAGTTCTTC
CDR3: CASTPDRYNEQFF

D: .
J: TRBJ1-4
size: .
V: TRBV4-1
DNA: TGCGCCAGCAGCCCGGACACCGATGGGACTACCAGGGAAAAACTGTTTTTT
CDR3: CASSPDTDGTTREKLFF

D: .
J: TRBJ1-1
size: .
V: TRBV7-2
DNA: TGTGCCAGCAGCTTAGAAGGCGGACTCACTGAAGCTTTCTTT
CDR3: CASSLEGGLTEAFF

D: .
J: TRBJ1-4
size: .
V: TRBV9
DNA: TGTGCCAGCAGCGCCCCGGGGGGCAATGAAAAACTGTTTTTT
CDR3: CASSAPGGNEKLFF

D: .
J: TRBJ2-2
size: .
V: TRBV11-1
DNA: TGTGCCAGCAGCCCCCGCGGCAGGGGAAGGACCGGGGAGCTGTTTTTT
CDR3: CASSPRGRGRTGELFF

D: .
J: TRBJ2-1
size: .
V: TRBV28
DNA: TGTGCCAGCACCCTTAGCGGCCCGTCCTCCTACAATGAGCAGTTCTTC
CDR3: CASTLSGPSSYNEQFF

D: .
J: TRBJ2-3
size: .
V: TRBV3-1/TRBV3-2
DNA: TGTGCCAGCAGCCAAGTGGACTTTTGGGATACGCAGTATTTT
CDR3: CASSQVDFWDTQYF

D: .
J: TRBJ2-3
size: .
V: TRBV28
DNA: TGTGCCAGCAGTGGCTCGGGGTCTAGCACAGATACGCAGTATTTT
CDR3: CASSGSGSSTDTQYF

D: TRBD2
J: TRBJ2-5
size: .
V: TRBV11-2
DNA: TGTGCCAGCAGCCCTCTTCTAGCGGGAGTGGCAGAGACCCAGTACTTC
CDR3: CASSPLLAGVAETQYF

D: TRBD1
J: TRBJ1-3
size: .
V: TRBV7-9
DNA: TGTGCCAGCAGCAAATTAGTAGGGACAGCCTCTGGAAACACCATATATTTT
CDR3: CASSKLVGTASGNTIYF

D: TRBD1
J: TRBJ2-7
size: .
V: TRBV2
DNA: TGTGCCAGCAGTAACCAGGGACAGGGGGCGCGCGAGCAGTACTTC
CDR3: CASSNQGQGAREQYF

D: .
J: TRBJ2-5
size: .
V: TRBV7-3
DNA: TGTGCCAGCAGCTTGGGGCAGACTGTTCAAGAGACCCAGTACTTC
CDR3: CASSLGQTVQETQYF

D: .
J: TRBJ1-4
size: .
V: TRBV5-1
DNA: TGCGCCAGCAGCTTCCTGGGGGCTACTAATGAAAAACTGTTTTTT
CDR3: CASSFLGATNEKLFF

D: .
J: TRBJ1-5
size: .
V: TRBV7-8
DNA: TGTGCCAGCAGCTCATACGGACAAAGCAATCAGCCCCAGCATTTT
CDR3: CASSSYGQSNQPQHF

D: TRBD2
J: TRBJ2-7
size: .
V: TRBV4-1
DNA: TGCGCCAGCAGCCAAGTTGGGCTAGCGGGAGTACACGAGCAGTACTTC
CDR3: CASSQVGLAGVHEQYF

D: TRBD1
J: TRBJ1-6
size: once
V: TRBV5-1
DNA: TGCGCCAGCAGCTTGGATCAGGGGGCGGGTTCACCCCTCCACTTT
CDR3: CASSLDQGAGSPLHF

D: TRBD2
J: TRBJ2-1
size: once
V: TRBV5-1
DNA: TGCGCCAGCAGGCCCAGCGGGAGCTCCTACAATGAGCAGTTCTTC
CDR3: CASRPSGSSYNEQFF

D: .
J: TRBJ1-2
size: .
V: TRBV28
DNA: TGTGCCAGCAGTTTAGGGCAGGGGAACTATGGCTACACCTTC
CDR3: CASSLGQGNYGYTF

D: .
J: TRBJ1-6
size: .
V: TRBV2
DNA: TGTGCCAGCACGAGAGAGTGGGCAGGGAATTCACCCCTCCACTTT
CDR3: CASTREWAGNSPLHF